The 19 T cell receptor beta chains presented below share a single source sample, sequenced in a study of radiotherapy plus CTLA-4 blockade in lung cancer. The method was immunoSEQ multiplex PCR; TCRdb's version includes in-frame clones alone and lacks a portion of them. This table holds roughly 71,000 clones, about 80% found once. Here the sequenced sample was peripheral blood, taken from a patient treated with radiotherapy plus ipilimumab. The receptors were gathered from a human donor with non-small cell lung cancer who had a complete response to radiotherapy plus ipilimumab.

The rearrangement joins TRBV10-2 to TRBJ2-3; 11 bases match TRBD1. There are 16 residues in the CDR3. CDR1 is WSHSY and CDR2 is SAAADI in the germline V gene. With V trimmed by 8 bases and J by 3 bases, 10 bases remained unmatched. CDR3 DNA sequence: TGCGCCAGCGGTCCCGGGACAGGGGGGGTTACAGATACGCAGTATTTT. Translation gives CASGPGTGGVTDTQYF.

This clone was observed once. The V gene is TRBV6-1, the J gene TRBJ2-1, with TRBD1 as a possible D gene (5 bases). The V end was cut by 7 bases, the J end by 2 bases, with 15 bases between. CDR1 MNHNS and CDR2 SASEGT come from the germline V gene. CDR3 length equals 15 residues. CDR3 amino acids: CASIISGLTYNEQFF. The CDR3, as DNA: TGTGCCAGCATTATATCAGGGCTTACCTACAATGAGCAGTTCTTC.

The chain has TRBV6-5 and TRBJ2-1, with 8 bases identical to TRBD1. The trim removed 2 bases at V and 4 bases at J, leaving 7 bases unmatched. CDR1 and CDR2 (germline): MNHEY, SVGAGI. The CDR3 totals 16 residues. The CDR3 here is CASSYGSGTGYNEQFF. The CDR3, as DNA: TGTGCCAGCAGTTACGGGTCGGGGACAGGTTACAATGAGCAGTTCTTC.

The gene calls are TRBV9 and TRBJ2-2; D remains unclear. The CDR3 runs to 15 residues. V was cut by 3 bases and J by 1 base, with 10 bases left in between. Germline V gives CDR1 SGDLS, CDR2 YYNGEE. The CDR3 DNA follows: TGTGCCAGCAGCGCCCAGATACAGAACACCGGGGAGCTGTTTTTT. Translation: CASSAQIQNTGELFF.

The V gene is TRBV30, the J gene TRBJ1-3; 9 nucleotides line up with TRBD1. With V trimmed by 2 bases and J by 0 bases, 14 bases remained unmatched. Germline V gene lookup returns CDR1 GTSNPN and CDR2 SVGIG (reference sequence). CDR3 length: 19 residues. The CDR3 region is CAWSPGTGIFLSSGNTIYF. The CDR3 DNA is TGTGCCTGGAGTCCCGGGACAGGGATTTTTTTATCCTCTGGAAACACCATATATTTT.

This sequence joins TRBV9 and TRBJ2-1; 10 bases fit TRBD2. V lost 4 bases to trimming and J lost 3 bases; unmatched junction nucleotides: 4. The CDR3 spans 15 residues. Germline V gene data show CDR1 as SGDLS and CDR2 as YYNGEE. The CDR3, as DNA: TGTGCCAGCAGCCCCGGACTAGCGGTCTACAATGAGCAGTTCTTC. Translated, it gives CASSPGLAVYNEQFF.

The gene calls are TRBV6-1 and TRBJ2-1, with 7 bases aligning to TRBD2. Germline V gives CDR1 MNHNS, CDR2 SASEGT. Losses at the gene ends were 6 bases for V and 9 bases for J; bases not matched to a gene: 5. The CDR3 has 12 residues. The DNA for the CDR3 is TGTGCCAGCAGGGGAGGGATCGGTGAGCAGTTCTTC. Encoded protein: CASRGGIGEQFF.

V is TRBV30 and J is TRBJ1-2; D remains ambiguous. With 0 bases removed from V and 0 bases from J, the gap between germline ends came to 5 bases. The germline V gene has CDR1 GTSNPN and CDR2 SVGIG (reference sequence). This CDR3 has 13 amino acids. The DNA for the CDR3 is TGTGCCTGGAGTGTACCGGCTAACTATGGCTACACCTTC. Its protein product is CAWSVPANYGYTF.

The chain is built from TRBV5-1 and TRBJ2-1; 10 bases align to TRBD1. The trim removed 0 bases at V and 7 bases at J, leaving 4 bases unmatched. CDR1 is SGHRS, CDR2 YFSETQ, per germline. The CDR3 loop spans 15 amino acids. The CDR3: CASSLGGTGVNEQFF. CDR3 DNA sequence: TGCGCCAGCAGCTTGGGCGGGACAGGGGTTAATGAGCAGTTCTTC.

The table lists this clone with a few counts. This chain links TRBV7-2 with TRBJ2-7; D is unresolved. The germline gives CDR1 SGHTA, CDR2 FQGNSA. The CDR3 loop spans 12 amino acids. V lost 5 bases to trimming and J lost 2 bases, with 7 bases between them. The CDR3 here is CASSPRTYEQYF. The DNA of the CDR3 is TGTGCCAGCAGCCCCAGAACCTACGAGCAGTACTTC.

For this clone: At one end, the junction sequence differs from germline, possibly due to a read error. The rearrangement joins TRBV7-7 to TRBJ2-1, with 8 nucleotides matching TRBD1. Germline assignment: CDR1 SSHAT and CDR2 FNYEAQ (reference sequence). The CDR3 is 15 amino acids. The CDR3: CASSLGTGNYNEQFF. The CDR3 DNA follows: TGTGCTAGCAGCTTAGGGACAGGAAATTACAATGAGCAGTTCTTC.

The chain employs TRBV4-3 and TRBJ1-2, with unresolved D. The CDR3 has 16 residues. Germline lookup yields CDR1 LGHNA and CDR2 YSLEER. With 1 base removed from V and 1 base from J, the gap between germline ends came to 13 bases. The CDR3, as DNA: TGCGCCAGCAGCCAAGTTAGGGCCCACGGTAACTATGGCTACACCTTC. It is translated as CASSQVRAHGNYGYTF.

The rearrangement uses TRBV10-3 and TRBJ2-5; 9 nucleotides match TRBD2. The V gene's germline CDR1 is ENHRY and CDR2 SYGVKD. CDR3 length: 14 amino acids. J was trimmed by 0 bases and V by 6 bases; bases with no gene match: 2. The CDR3 DNA reads TGTGCCATCAGGGCTAGCGGGGACCAAGAGACCCAGTACTTC. This gives the protein CAIRASGDQETQYF.

V usage is TRBV7-9 and J usage is TRBJ2-4, with TRBD2 as a possible D gene (5 bases). Per germline, CDR1 SEHNR and CDR2 FQNEAQ (reference sequence). V was trimmed by 5 bases and J by 9 bases, leaving 17 bases between them. This CDR3 region has 14 residues. CDR3 sequence (DNA): TGTGCCAGCAGCCCCCCGGGAAGGTTGGTCATTCAGTACTTC. Translating gives CASSPPGRLVIQYF.

Remarks on this clone: One junction end disagrees with the germline gene, perhaps due to a read error. The V and J genes are TRBV11-2 and TRBJ1-2, with a possible D match to TRBD1 (5 bases). In germline, CDR1 is SGHAT, CDR2 FQNNGV. The CDR3 is made up of 14 amino acids. Written as DNA, the CDR3 is TGTGCCAGCAGCCTAGAGGCAGGGAAAGGTGGCTACACCTTC. Translation gives CASSLEAGKGGYTF.

The chain combines TRBV7-2 with TRBJ2-4, with TRBD2 matching 9 bases. CDR1 is SGHTA, CDR2 FQGNSA, per germline. Trimming took 1 base from V and 0 from J; bases not matched to a gene: 4. CDR3 length: 17 amino acids. CDR3 residues: CASSLVVSGGAKNIQYF. The CDR3 bases are TGTGCCAGCAGCTTAGTAGTTAGCGGGGGAGCCAAAAACATTCAGTACTTC.

This chain connects TRBV5-1 to TRBJ2-5; D gene unclear. Per the germline V gene, CDR1 is SGHRS and CDR2 is YFSETQ. The ends were cut back, 0 bases at V and 7 bases at J, with 16 bases in the middle. CDR3 length: 15 amino acids. The CDR3 sequence is CASSLEVGVTGTQYF. The CDR3 coding sequence is TGCGCCAGCAGCTTGGAGGTGGGCGTCACGGGGACCCAGTACTTC.

This clone was seen once. This chain uses TRBV7-9 with TRBJ2-2; D not certain. This CDR3 comprises 12 residues. Trimming pared 1 base from V and 5 bases from J, leaving 2 bases between. The germline gives CDR1 SEHNR, CDR2 FQNEAQ (reference sequence). The CDR3 loop is CASSLGTGELFF. Written as DNA, the CDR3 is TGTGCCAGCAGCTTAGGAACCGGGGAGCTGTTTTTT.

This chain joins TRBV11-3 and TRBJ2-2; 8 bases are a match to TRBD1. The CDR3 sequence is 14 residues long. Unmatched junction bases numbered 3, after V lost 5 bases and J lost 4 bases. Looked up from germline, CDR1 is SGHNT and CDR2 is YENEEA. The CDR3 DNA is TGTGCCAGCAGCCAAGACAGGGGCACCGGGGAGCTGTTTTTT. Residues: CASSQDRGTGELFF.